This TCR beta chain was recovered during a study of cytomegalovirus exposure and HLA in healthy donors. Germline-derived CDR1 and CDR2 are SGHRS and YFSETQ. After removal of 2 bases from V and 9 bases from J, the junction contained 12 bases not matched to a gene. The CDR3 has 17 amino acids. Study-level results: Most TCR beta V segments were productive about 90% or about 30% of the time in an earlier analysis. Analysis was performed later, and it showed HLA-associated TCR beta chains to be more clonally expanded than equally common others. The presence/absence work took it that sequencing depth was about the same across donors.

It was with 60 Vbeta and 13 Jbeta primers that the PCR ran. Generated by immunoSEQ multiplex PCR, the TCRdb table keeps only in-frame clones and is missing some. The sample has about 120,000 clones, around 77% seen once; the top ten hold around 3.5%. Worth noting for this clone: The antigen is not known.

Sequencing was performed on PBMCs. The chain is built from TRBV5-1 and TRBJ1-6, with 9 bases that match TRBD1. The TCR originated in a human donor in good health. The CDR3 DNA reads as TGCGCCAGCAGCTTCACCTTAGGGACAGGGAGTGGTTCACCCCTCCACTTT. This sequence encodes CASSFTLGTGSGSPLHF.